The 9 T cell receptor beta chains listed next were all sequenced from one sample in a study of blood T cell repertoires in COVID-19. Sequencing used immunoSEQ multiplex PCR; TCRdb keeps in-frame clones, though not all of them. The sample shows 200,000 to 250,000 clones, 65% to 80% of them seen only once. Sequenced input: peripheral blood. Receptors originate from a woman aged 40 to 49 with active or convalescent COVID-19.

This clone was recorded at least ten times. CDR3 bases: TGTGCCAGCAGCAGCCAGGGTGGGAATAATTCACCCCTCCACTTT. This translates into CASSSQGGNNSPLHF. V and J are TRBV7-3 and TRBJ1-6, with D tentatively TRBD1 (5 bases). This CDR3 has 15 residues. Germline lookup yields CDR1 SGHTA and CDR2 FQGTGA. V was pared by 5 bases and J by 5 bases, with 13 bases between.

The J gene is TRBJ1-6, the V gene TRBV5-1, with 11 bases identical to TRBD1. V lost 4 bases, J lost 6 bases, and 6 bases stayed unmatched. This CDR3 is built from 16 residues. Germline assignment: CDR1 SGHRS and CDR2 YFSETQ. CDR3 region: CASSLGQGAGNSPLHF. The DNA of the CDR3 is TGCGCCAGCAGCCTTGGACAGGGGGCGGGTAATTCACCCCTCCACTTT. Complete variable domain (other parts from reference TRBV5-1 and TRBJ1-6): KAGVTQTPRYLIKTRGQQVTLSCSPISGHRSVSWYQQTPGQGLQFLFEYFSETQRNKGNFPGRFSGRQFSNSRSEMNVSTLELGDSALYLCASSLGQGAGNSPLHFGNGTRLTVT.

The J gene is TRBJ2-7, the V gene TRBV13; TRBD1 is a possible D gene (5 bases). V was pared by 4 bases and J by 0 bases, with 25 bases between. CDR3 length equals 19 residues. Germline CDR1 reads PRHDT; CDR2 reads FYEKMQ (reference sequence). CDR3 coding DNA: TGTGCCAGCAGCTATCGGACATACATTGGGGATAAAAGCTCCTACGAGCAGTACGTC. Amino acids: CASSYRTYIGDKSSYEQYV.

The chain uses TRBV5-1 and TRBJ1-2; no clear D gene. Germline CDR1 reads SGHRS; CDR2 reads YFSETQ. The CDR3 is made up of 12 amino acids. Trimming shortened V by 4 bases and J by 8 bases, and 12 bases separated the two germline ends. CDR3 sequence: CASSINAGGYTF. The CDR3, as DNA: TGCGCCAGCAGCATTAACGCGGGGGGCTACACCTTC.

This clone was recorded a few times. V is TRBV15 and J is TRBJ2-5; TRBD1 agrees at 9 bases. Germline V CDR1 and CDR2: LNHNV, YYDKDF (reference sequence). Trimming took 5 bases from V and 3 from J; bases not matched to a gene: 7. The length of the CDR3 is 15 residues. CDR3 DNA: TGTGCCACCAGCCGCCGGACAGGGGCAAAAGAGACCCAGTACTTC. The encoded protein is CATSRRTGAKETQYF.

This clone was counted at least ten times. The rearrangement links TRBV28 to TRBJ1-2; 12 bases are a match to TRBD1. CDR1 and CDR2 (germline): MDHEN, SYDVKM. CDR3 size: 17 residues. Trimming removed 2 bases from V and 4 bases from J; junction bases left unmatched: 8. CDR3 sequence: CASSLRGQGAGIYGYTF. The CDR3 region has the DNA TGTGCCAGCAGTTTACGGGGACAGGGGGCGGGGATCTATGGCTACACCTTC.

This chain links TRBV2 with TRBJ1-2, with TRBD1 identical over 7 bases. CDR3 size: 13 residues. Germline V gene sequence: CDR1 SNHLY, CDR2 FYNNEI. V lost 11 bases and J lost 4; bases outside the gene matches: 10. The CDR3 loop is CAGERGLGYGYTF. The CDR3 DNA sequence: TGTGCCGGTGAAAGGGGGCTCGGCTATGGCTACACCTTC. The full variable domain, in which reference TRBV2 and TRBJ1-2 provide the parts outside the CDR3, is EPEVTQTPSHQVTQMGQEVILRCVPISNHLYFYWYRQILGQKVEFLVSFYNNEISEKSEIFDDQFSVERPDGSNFTLKIRSTKLEDSAMYFCAGERGLGYGYTFGSGTRLTVV.

CDR3 residues: CASSRDTYEQYF. The CDR3, as DNA: TGTGCCAGCAGTCGGGACACCTACGAGCAGTACTTC. The chain uses TRBV5-5 and TRBJ2-7; D might be TRBD1 (6 bases). Germline V gene data show CDR1 as SGHKS and CDR2 as YYEKEE (reference sequence). V lost 5 bases, J lost 2 bases, and 8 bases lay in between. The CDR3 has 12 amino acids.

V and J are TRBV18 and TRBJ1-6; tentative D call: TRBD1 (5 bases). Germline V gene sequence: CDR1 KGHSH, CDR2 LQKENI. CDR3 length equals 15 residues. Trimming took 3 bases from V and 2 from J, leaving 8 bases between them. The CDR3 loop reads CASSPAGPYNSPLHF. CDR3 DNA: TGTGCCAGCTCACCGGCGGGGCCCTATAATTCACCCCTCCACTTT.